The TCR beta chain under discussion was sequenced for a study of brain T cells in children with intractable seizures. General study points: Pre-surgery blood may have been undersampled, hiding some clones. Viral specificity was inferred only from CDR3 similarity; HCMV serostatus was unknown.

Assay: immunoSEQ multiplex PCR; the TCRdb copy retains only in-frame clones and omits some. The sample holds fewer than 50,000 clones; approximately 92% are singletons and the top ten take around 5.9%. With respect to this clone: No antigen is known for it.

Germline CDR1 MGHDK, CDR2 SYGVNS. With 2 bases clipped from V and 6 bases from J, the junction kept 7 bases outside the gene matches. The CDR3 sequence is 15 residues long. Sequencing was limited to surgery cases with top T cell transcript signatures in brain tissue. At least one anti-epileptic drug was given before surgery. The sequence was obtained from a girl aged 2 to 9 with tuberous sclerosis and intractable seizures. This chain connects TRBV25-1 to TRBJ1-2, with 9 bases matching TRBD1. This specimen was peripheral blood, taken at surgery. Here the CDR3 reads CASSETGTGRNGYTF. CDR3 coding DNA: TGTGCCAGCAGTGAAACCGGGACAGGGAGGAATGGCTACACCTTC.